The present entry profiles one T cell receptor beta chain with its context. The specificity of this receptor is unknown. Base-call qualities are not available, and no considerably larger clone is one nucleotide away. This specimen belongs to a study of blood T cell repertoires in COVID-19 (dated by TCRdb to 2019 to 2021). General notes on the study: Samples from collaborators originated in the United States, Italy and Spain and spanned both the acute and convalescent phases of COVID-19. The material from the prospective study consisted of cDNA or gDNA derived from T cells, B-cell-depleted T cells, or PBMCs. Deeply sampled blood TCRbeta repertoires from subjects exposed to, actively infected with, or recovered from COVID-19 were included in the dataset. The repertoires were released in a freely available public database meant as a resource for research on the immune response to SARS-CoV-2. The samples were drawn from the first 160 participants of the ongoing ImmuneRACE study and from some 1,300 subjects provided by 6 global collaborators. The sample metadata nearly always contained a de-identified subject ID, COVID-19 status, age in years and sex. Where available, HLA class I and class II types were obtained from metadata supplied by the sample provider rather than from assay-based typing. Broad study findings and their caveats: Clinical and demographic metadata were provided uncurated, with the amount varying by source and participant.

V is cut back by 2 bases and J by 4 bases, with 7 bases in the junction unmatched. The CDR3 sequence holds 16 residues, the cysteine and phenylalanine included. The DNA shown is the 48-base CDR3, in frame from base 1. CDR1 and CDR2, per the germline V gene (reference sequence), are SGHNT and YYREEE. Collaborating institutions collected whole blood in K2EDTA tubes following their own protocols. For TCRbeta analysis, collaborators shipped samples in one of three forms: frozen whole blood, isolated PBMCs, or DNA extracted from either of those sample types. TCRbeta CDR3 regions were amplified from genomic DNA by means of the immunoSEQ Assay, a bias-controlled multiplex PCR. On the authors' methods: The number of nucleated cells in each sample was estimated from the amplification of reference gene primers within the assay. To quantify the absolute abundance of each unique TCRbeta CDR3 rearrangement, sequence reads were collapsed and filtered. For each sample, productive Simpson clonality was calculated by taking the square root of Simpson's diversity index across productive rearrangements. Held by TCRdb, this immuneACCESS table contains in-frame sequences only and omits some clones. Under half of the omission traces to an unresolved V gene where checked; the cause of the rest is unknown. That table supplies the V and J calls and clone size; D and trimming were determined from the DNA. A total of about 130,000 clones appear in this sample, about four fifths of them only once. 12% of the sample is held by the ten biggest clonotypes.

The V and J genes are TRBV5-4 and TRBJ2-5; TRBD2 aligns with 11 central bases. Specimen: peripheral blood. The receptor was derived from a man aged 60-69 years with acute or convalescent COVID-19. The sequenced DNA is TGTGCCAGCAGCTTAGGAACTAGCGGGGGTCGAGAGACCCAGTACTTC. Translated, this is CASSLGTSGGRETQYF.